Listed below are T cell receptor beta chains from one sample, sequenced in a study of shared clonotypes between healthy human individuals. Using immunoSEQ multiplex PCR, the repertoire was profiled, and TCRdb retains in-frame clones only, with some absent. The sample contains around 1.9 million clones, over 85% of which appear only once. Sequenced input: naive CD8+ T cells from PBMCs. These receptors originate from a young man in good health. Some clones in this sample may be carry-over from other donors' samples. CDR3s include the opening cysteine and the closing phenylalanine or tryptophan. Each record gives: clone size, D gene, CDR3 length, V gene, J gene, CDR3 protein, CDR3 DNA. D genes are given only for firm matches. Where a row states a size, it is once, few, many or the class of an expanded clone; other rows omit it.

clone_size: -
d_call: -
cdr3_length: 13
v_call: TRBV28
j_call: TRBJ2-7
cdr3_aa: CASSFGEGYEQYF
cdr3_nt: TGTGCCAGCAGTTTCGGTGAAGGGTACGAGCAGTACTTC

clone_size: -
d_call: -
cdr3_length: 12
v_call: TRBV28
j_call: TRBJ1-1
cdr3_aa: CASSLGRTEAFF
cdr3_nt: TGTGCCAGCAGTTTGGGGAGGACTGAAGCTTTCTTT

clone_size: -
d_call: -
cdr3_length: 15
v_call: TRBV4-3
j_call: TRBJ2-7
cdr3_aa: CASSQEYGTTYEQYF
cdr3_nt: TGCGCCAGCAGCCAAGAATACGGGACAACCTACGAGCAGTACTTC

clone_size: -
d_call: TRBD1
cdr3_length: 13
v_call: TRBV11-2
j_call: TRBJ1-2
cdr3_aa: CASSDRGNYGYTF
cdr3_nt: TGTGCCAGCTCGGACAGGGGTAACTATGGCTACACCTTC

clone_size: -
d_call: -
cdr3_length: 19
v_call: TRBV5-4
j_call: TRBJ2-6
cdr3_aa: CASSFPPLAGTSGANVLTF
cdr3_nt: TGTGCCAGCAGCTTTCCCCCTTTGGCAGGCACCTCTGGGGCCAACGTCCTGACTTTC

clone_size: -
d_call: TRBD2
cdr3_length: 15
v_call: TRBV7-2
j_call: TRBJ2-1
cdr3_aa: CASSPGTSGNNEQFF
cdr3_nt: TGTGCCAGCAGCCCGGGGACTAGCGGAAACAATGAGCAGTTCTTC

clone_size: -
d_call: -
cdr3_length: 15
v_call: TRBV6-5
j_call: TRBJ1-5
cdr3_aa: CASRPFGQKNQPQHF
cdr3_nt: TGTGCCAGCAGACCTTTCGGACAGAAAAATCAGCCCCAGCATTTT

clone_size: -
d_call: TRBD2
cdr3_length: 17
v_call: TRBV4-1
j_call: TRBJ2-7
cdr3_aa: CASSQSRGGGGPPEQYF
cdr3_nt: TGCGCCAGCAGCCAATCCCGGGGTGGGGGAGGGCCACCCGAGCAGTACTTC

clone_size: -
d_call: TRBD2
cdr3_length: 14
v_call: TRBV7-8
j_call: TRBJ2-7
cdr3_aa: CASSTQRDSYEQYF
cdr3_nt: TGTGCCAGCAGCACCCAGCGGGACTCCTACGAGCAGTACTTC

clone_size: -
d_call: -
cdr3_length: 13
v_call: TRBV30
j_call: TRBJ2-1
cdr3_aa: CAWSVRGPNEQFF
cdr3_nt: TGTGCCTGGAGTGTAAGAGGGCCCAATGAGCAGTTCTTC

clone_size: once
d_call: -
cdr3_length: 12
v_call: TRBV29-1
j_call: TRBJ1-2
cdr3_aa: CSVEDLIYGYTF
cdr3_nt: TGCAGCGTTGAAGATCTTATCTATGGCTACACCTTC

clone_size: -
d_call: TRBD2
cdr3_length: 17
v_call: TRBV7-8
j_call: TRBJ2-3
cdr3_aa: CASSSLFARESTDTQYF
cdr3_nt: TGTGCCAGCAGCTCCCTTTTCGCGCGGGAGAGCACAGATACGCAGTATTTT

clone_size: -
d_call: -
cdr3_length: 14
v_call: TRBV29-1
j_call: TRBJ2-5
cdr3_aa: CSVELVAVQETQYF
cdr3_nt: TGCAGCGTTGAATTGGTGGCGGTCCAAGAGACCCAGTACTTC

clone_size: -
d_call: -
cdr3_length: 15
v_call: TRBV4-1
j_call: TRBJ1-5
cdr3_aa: CASSQEGRSNQPQHF
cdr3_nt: TGCGCCAGCAGCCAAGAGGGCCGTAGCAATCAGCCCCAGCATTTT

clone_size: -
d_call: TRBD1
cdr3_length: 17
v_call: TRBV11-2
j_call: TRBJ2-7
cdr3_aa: CASSLSVGTGETYEQYF
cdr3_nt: TGTGCCAGCAGCCTTTCGGTCGGGACAGGGGAAACCTACGAGCAGTACTTC

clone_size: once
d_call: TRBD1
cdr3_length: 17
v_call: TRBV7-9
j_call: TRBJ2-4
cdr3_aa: CASSPTAPGQGIVIQYF
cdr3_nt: TGTGCCAGCAGCCCCACAGCCCCGGGACAGGGGATTGTCATTCAGTACTTC

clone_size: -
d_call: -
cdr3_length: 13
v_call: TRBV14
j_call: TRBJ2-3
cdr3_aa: CASSQGHVDTQYF
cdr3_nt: TGTGCCAGCAGCCAAGGCCACGTAGATACGCAGTATTTT

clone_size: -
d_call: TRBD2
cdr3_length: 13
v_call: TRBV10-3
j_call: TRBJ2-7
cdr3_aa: CAITASGSGEQYF
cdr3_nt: TGTGCCATCACGGCTAGCGGGAGCGGCGAGCAGTACTTC

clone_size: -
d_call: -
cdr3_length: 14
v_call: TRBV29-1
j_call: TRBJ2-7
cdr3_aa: CSVDPGRGSYEQYF
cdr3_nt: TGCAGCGTTGATCCAGGAAGGGGTTCCTACGAGCAGTACTTC

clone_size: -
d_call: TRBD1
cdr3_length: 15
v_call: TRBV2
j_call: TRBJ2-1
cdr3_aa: CASSESDRGGNEQFF
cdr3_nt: TGTGCCAGCAGTGAATCGGACAGGGGTGGCAATGAGCAGTTCTTC

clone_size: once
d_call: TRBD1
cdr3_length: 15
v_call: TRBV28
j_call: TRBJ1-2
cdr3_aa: CASWSGTGGLRGYTF
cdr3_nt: TGTGCCAGCTGGTCCGGGACAGGGGGCTTACGCGGCTACACCTTC

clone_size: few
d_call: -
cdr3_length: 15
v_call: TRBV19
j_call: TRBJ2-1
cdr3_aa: CASSIGLSSYNEQFF
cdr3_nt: TGTGCCAGTAGTATCGGCCTTAGCTCCTACAATGAGCAGTTCTTC

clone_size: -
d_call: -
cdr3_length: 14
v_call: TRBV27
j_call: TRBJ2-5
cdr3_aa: CASSIRDPQETQYF
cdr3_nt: TGTGCCAGCAGTATCCGGGACCCCCAGGAGACCCAGTACTTC

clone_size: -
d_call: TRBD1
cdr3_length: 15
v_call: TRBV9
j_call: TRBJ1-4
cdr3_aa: CASSDGTGGNEKLFF
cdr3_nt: TGTGCCAGCAGCGATGGGACAGGGGGGAATGAAAAACTGTTTTTT

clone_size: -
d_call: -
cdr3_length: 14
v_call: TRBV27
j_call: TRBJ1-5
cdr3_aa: CASSSLSMWQPQHF
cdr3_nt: TGTGCCAGCAGTTCCCTTTCCATGTGGCAGCCCCAGCATTTT

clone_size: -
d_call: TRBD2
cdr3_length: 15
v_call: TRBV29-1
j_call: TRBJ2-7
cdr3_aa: CSVEQTSGKFSEQYF
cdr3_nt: TGCAGCGTTGAACAGACTAGCGGGAAATTCTCCGAGCAGTACTTC

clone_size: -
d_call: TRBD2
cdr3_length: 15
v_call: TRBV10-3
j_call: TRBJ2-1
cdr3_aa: CAISAGTSGGHEQFF
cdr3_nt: TGTGCCATCAGTGCAGGGACTAGCGGGGGGCATGAGCAGTTCTTC

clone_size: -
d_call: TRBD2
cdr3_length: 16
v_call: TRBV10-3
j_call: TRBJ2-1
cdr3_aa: CAITKGLAGGHNEQFF
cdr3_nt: TGTGCCATCACTAAGGGACTAGCGGGAGGGCATAATGAGCAGTTCTTC